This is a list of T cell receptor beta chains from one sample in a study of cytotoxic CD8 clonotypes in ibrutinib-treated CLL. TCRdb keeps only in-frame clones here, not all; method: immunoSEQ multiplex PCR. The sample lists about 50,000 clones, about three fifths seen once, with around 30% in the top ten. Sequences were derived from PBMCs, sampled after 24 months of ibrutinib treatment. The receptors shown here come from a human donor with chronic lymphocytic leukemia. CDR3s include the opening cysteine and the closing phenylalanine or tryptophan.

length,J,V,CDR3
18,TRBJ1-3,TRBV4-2,CASSRKGPPTGNGNTIYF
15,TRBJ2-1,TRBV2,CASIPGTGTHNEQFF
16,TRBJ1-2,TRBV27,CASSFDRTGLLGGYTF
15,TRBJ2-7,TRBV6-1,CASSDSGTGGYEQYF
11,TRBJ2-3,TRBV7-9,CASSLKDTQYF
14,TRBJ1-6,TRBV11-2,CASSPRTENSPLHF
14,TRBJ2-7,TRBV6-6,CASRGQVVSYEQYF
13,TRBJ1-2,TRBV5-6,CASSLGQGEGYTF
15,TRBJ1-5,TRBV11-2,CASSPEGRAHQPQHF
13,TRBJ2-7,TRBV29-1,CSVESPSSYEQYF
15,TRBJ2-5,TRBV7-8,CASSRGGADQETQYF
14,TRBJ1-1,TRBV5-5,CASSRGQGGTEAFF
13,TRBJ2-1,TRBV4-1,CASSQDARSEQFF
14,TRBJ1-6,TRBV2,CASSEVADNSPLHF
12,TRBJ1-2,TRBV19,CASSTRQGGYTF
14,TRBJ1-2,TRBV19,CASSSGPGDYGYTF
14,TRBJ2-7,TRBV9,CASSVGGGVYEQYF
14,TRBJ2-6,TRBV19,CASKAGAGANVLTF
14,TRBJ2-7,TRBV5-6,CASSLQGLIYEQYF
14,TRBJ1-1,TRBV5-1,CASSPGDKYTEAFF
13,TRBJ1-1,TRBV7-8,CASSLGGWTEAFF
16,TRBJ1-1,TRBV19,CASSMRQGQGNTEAFF
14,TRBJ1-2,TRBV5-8,CASSWADGGDGYTF
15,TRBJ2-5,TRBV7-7,CASSPSGGFQETQYF
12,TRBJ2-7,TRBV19,CASSRDSYEQYF
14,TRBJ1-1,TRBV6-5,CASIPEDRATEAFF
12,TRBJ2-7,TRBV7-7,CASSLAGSEQYF
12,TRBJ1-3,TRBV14,CASSQTKDTIYF
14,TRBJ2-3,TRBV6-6,CASKIQGAEDTQYF
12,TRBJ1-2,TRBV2,CASKVSIYGYTF
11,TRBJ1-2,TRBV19,CASEYRNGYTF
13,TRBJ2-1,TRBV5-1,CASSLGAAPREFF
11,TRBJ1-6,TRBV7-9,CASSGGSPLHF
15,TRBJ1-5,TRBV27,CASSSRQYSNQPQHF
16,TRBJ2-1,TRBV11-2,CASSLATGLSYNEQFF
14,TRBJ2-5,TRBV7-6,CASSEGLAEETQYF
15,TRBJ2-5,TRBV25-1,CASSTSLGGQETQYF
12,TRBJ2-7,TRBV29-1,CSVLGGRAEQYF
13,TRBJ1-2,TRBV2,CASRRQVPYGYTF
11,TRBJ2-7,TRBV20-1,CSAGTGYEQYF
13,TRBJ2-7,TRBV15,CATSTSGAPKQYF
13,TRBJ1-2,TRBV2,CASSSGQVRGYTF
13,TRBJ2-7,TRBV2,CASRRGISYEQYF
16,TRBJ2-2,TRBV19,CASSIRAGANTGELFF
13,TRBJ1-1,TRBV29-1,CSAGTGLNTEAFF
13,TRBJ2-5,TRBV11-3,CASSPQIEETQYF
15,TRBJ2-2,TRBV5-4,CASSVDGTNTGELFF
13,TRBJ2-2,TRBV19,CASSIGSTGELFF
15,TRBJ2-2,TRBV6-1,CASSMGGPDTGELFF
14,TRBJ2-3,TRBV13,CASRFRLSTDTQYF
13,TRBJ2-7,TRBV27,CASRPTAPYEQYF
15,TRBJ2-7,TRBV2,CASSETDRAAYEQYF
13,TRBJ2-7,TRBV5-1,CASSFDRGYEQYF
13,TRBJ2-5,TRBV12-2,CASRPVGEETQYF
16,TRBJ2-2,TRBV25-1,CASSESTGGHPGELFF
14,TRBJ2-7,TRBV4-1,CASSLRDRVNEQYF
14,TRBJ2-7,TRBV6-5,CASTNPGGSHEQYF